Shown below are 19 T cell receptor beta chains from a single sample sequenced in a study of HIV-infected patients and healthy controls. The repertoire came from unfractionated whole blood and reflected all unsorted peripheral T cells. cDNA was made from about 500 ng RNA using alpha and beta constant primers. Each of the alpha and beta chains got its own library through chain-specific third strand synthesis with indices. TCRdb ran MiXCR on the 5' RACE reads and lists one entry per CDR3 protein. The sample lists roughly 9,100 distinct CDR3 sequences; 5.5% to 6% were seen once. Sequencing was done on a sample of blood. These TCRs come from an adult in good health.

This clonotype is termed medium-sized. The rearrangement uses TRBV4-2 and TRBJ1-5; D call uncertain. This CDR3 is built from 13 residues. Germline assignment: CDR1 LGHNA and CDR2 YNFKEQ. V lost 1 base and J 7 bases, leaving 8 bases between the germline ends. CDR3 amino acids: CASSQGSQQPQHF. The CDR3 DNA reads as TGTGCCAGCAGCCAAGGGAGCCAGCAGCCCCAGCATTTT.

This clonotype is deemed medium-sized (0.01 to 0.1%). The chain joins TRBV4-1 to TRBJ2-1; D is undetermined. Looked up from germline, CDR1 is MGHRA and CDR2 is YSYEKL. Trimming removed 2 bases from V and 3 bases from J, with 5 bases in between. The CDR3 spans 13 residues. Here the CDR3 DNA reads TGCGCCAGCAGCCAACTTCTCTACAATGAGCAGTTCTTC. Amino acids: CASSQLLYNEQFF.

This clonotype showed up many times. The chain recombines TRBV10-3 with TRBJ2-7, with 8 bases fitting TRBD2. CDR1 is ENHRY and CDR2 is SYGVKD in the germline V gene. V gave up 7 bases and J gave up 1 base; unmatched junction bases: 3. This CDR3 region has 13 residues. CDR3 sequence (DNA): TGTGCCATCACGCCTAGCGGGTCCTACGAGCAGTACTTC. Protein product: CAITPSGSYEQYF.

Judged by abundance, this clonotype is medium-sized. The chain carries TRBV20-1 and TRBJ2-3; 13 nucleotides agree with TRBD2. This CDR3 spans 15 amino acids. Per germline, CDR1 DFQATT and CDR2 SNEGSKA (reference sequence). J was trimmed by 5 bases and V by 6 bases; bases with no gene match: 8. CDR3 protein: CSATGLAGLVDTQYF. As DNA, the CDR3 is TGCAGTGCCACGGGACTAGCGGGATTAGTAGATACGCAGTATTTT.

This clonotype was counted between two and nine times. Here the CDR3 DNA reads TGCGCCAGCAGCCGATCAGCGGGAGGGCCGTACGAGCAGTACTTC. This translates into CASSRSAGGPYEQYF. The rearrangement uses TRBV4-1 and TRBJ2-7, with 10 bases lining up with TRBD2. The V gene's germline CDR1 is MGHRA and CDR2 YSYEKL. The CDR3 has 15 residues. J was trimmed by 4 bases and V by 4 bases; bases with no gene match: 7.

This clonotype has more than one count but fewer than ten. The V call is TRBV25-1, the J call TRBJ1-2, with D unresolved. Trimming took off 6 bases at V and 2 bases at J, with 7 bases between the two ends. Germline-derived CDR1 and CDR2 are MGHDK and SYGVNS. This CDR3 is 12 amino acids long. The CDR3 region is CASRGGNYGYTF. The CDR3 nucleotides are TGTGCCAGCAGAGGCGGGAACTATGGCTACACCTTC.

By sample share, this clonotype is medium-sized. The chain recombines TRBV4-3 with TRBJ1-5; a possible D gene is TRBD1 (5 bases). Trimming shortened V by 0 bases and J by 5 bases, and 11 bases separated the two germline ends. CDR3 length: 15 amino acids. CDR1 is LGHNA, CDR2 YSLEER, per germline. The CDR3 DNA reads as TGCGCCAGCAGCCAAGATGTGGGGGGATATCAGCCCCAGCATTTT. Translation gives CASSQDVGGYQPQHF.

By share, this clonotype ranks as medium-sized. The chain is built from TRBV20-1 and TRBJ1-2; no firm D call. V gave up 1 base and J gave up 4 bases, with 10 bases separating them. The CDR3 runs 13 residues. Germline CDR1 reads DFQATT; CDR2 reads SNEGSKA (reference sequence). The CDR3 nucleotides read TGCAGTGCTAGAGCCGAACGCAGCTATGGCTACACCTTC. Encoded protein: CSARAERSYGYTF.

By share of the sample, this clonotype is medium-sized. The chain recombines TRBV2 with TRBJ1-5, with no clear D. CDR1 is SNHLY, CDR2 FYNNEI, per germline. The V end was cut by 3 bases, the J end by 3 bases, with 6 bases between. This CDR3 is built from 13 residues. In DNA form, the CDR3 reads TGTGCCAGCAGTGACCATTTCAATCAGCCCCAGCATTTT. Amino acids: CASSDHFNQPQHF.

This clonotype was seen ten or more times. The J gene is TRBJ1-5, the V gene TRBV20-1; D is undetermined. CDR1 is DFQATT, CDR2 SNEGSKA, per germline (reference sequence). The V gene lost 1 base and the J gene lost 0 bases, with 4 bases spanning the gap. The CDR3 extends over 13 amino acids. The CDR3 is CSARANSNQPQHF. As DNA, the CDR3 is TGCAGTGCTAGAGCTAATAGCAATCAGCCCCAGCATTTT.

This clonotype counts as medium-sized (0.01 to 0.1%). The V and J genes are TRBV10-3 and TRBJ1-1; TRBD1 aligns across 7 bases. Germline V gene lookup returns CDR1 ENHRY and CDR2 SYGVKD. This CDR3 is 14 amino acids long. Germline trimming cut 3 bases from V and 6 bases from J; bases unmatched to any gene: 7. CDR3 bases: TGTGCCATCAGTGACCTAGGGGGCCACGCTGAAGCTTTCTTT. It yields the protein CAISDLGGHAEAFF.

This clonotype is classed as medium-sized. This chain joins TRBV20-1 and TRBJ2-3; 12 bases agree with TRBD2. The CDR3 extends over 18 amino acids. After removal of 0 bases from V and 0 bases from J, the junction contained 7 bases not matched to a gene. Germline CDR1 is DFQATT and CDR2 is SNEGSKA (reference sequence). CDR3 bases: TGCAGTGCTAGAGATGAAACTAGCGGGGGGAGTAGCACAGATACGCAGTATTTT. Translated: CSARDETSGGSSTDTQYF.

The sample holds many counts of this clonotype. The J gene is TRBJ2-5, the V gene TRBV7-9; TRBD2 is a possible D gene (5 bases). The CDR3 has 12 residues. Trimming cost V 5 bases and J 5 bases, with 9 bases left between them. The germline V gene has CDR1 SEHNR and CDR2 FQNEAQ (reference sequence). The CDR3 region has the DNA TGTGCCAGCAGCCCGAGGAGGGAGACCCAGTACTTC. The encoded protein is CASSPRRETQYF.

The V and J genes are TRBV12-3 or TRBV12-4 and TRBJ2-1; possibly TRBD1 for D (5 bases). V lost 1 base to trimming and J lost 7 bases, with 20 bases between them. The CDR3 runs 17 residues. In nucleotides, the CDR3 is TGTGCCAGCAGTTTAGAGGCACAGGTAGTTGACTTGAATGAGCAGTTCTTC. Its translation: CASSLEAQVVDLNEQFF.

This clonotype is labeled medium-sized (0.01 to 0.1%). The chain carries TRBV12-3 or TRBV12-4 and TRBJ2-1, with D unresolved. Trimming pared 6 bases from V and 0 bases from J, leaving 9 bases between. The CDR3 spans 14 residues. The CDR3 DNA sequence: TGTGCCAGCAGACTCACGGCCTCCTACAATGAGCAGTTCTTC. Its translation: CASRLTASYNEQFF.

Ten or more counts support this clonotype. This chain connects TRBV7-8 to TRBJ1-6; perhaps TRBD1 as D (5 bases). CDR1 is SGHVS and CDR2 is FQNEAQ in the germline V gene. CDR3 length: 13 amino acids. Trimming took off 0 bases at V and 14 bases at J, with 11 bases between the two ends. CDR3 residues: CASSLAGREALHF. CDR3 DNA sequence: TGTGCCAGCAGCTTAGCGGGACGGGAGGCCCTCCACTTT.

In its sample, this clonotype is medium-sized. The genes are TRBV28 and TRBJ2-5; D gene ambiguous. This CDR3 is 14 amino acids long. Trimming pared 5 bases from V and 3 bases from J, leaving 13 bases between. Looked up from germline, CDR1 is MDHEN and CDR2 is SYDVKM. DNA for the CDR3: TGTGCCAGCAGTCCCCGTTGGCGCGAAGAGACCCAGTACTTC. It is translated as CASSPRWREETQYF. The full variable domain, completed using reference TRBV28 and TRBJ2-5, is DVKVTQSSRYLVKRTGEKVFLECVQDMDHENMFWYRQDPGLGLRLIYFSYDVKMKEKGDIPEGYSVSREKKERFSLILESASTNQTSMYLCASSPRWREETQYFGPGTRLLVL.

J is TRBJ2-6 and V is TRBV5-1, with 8 positions matching TRBD1. The CDR3 totals 17 residues. Germline values: CDR1 SGHRS, CDR2 YFSETQ. Unmatched junction bases numbered 7, after V lost 1 base and J lost 4 bases. The CDR3 DNA follows: TGCGCCAGCAGCTTGTCTTTGACAGGGGCCGGGGCCAACGTCCTGACTTTC. It encodes CASSLSLTGAGANVLTF.

By proportion, this clonotype is medium-sized. The chain combines TRBV6-5 with TRBJ1-1; D not certain. CDR1 MNHEY and CDR2 SVGAGI come from the germline V gene. The CDR3 contains 13 residues. The germline V and J ends were trimmed by 2 bases and 4 bases, with 8 bases remaining between them. The DNA for the CDR3 is TGTGCCAGCAGTTACGGTGAGGGCACTGAAGCTTTCTTT. Encoded protein: CASSYGEGTEAFF.